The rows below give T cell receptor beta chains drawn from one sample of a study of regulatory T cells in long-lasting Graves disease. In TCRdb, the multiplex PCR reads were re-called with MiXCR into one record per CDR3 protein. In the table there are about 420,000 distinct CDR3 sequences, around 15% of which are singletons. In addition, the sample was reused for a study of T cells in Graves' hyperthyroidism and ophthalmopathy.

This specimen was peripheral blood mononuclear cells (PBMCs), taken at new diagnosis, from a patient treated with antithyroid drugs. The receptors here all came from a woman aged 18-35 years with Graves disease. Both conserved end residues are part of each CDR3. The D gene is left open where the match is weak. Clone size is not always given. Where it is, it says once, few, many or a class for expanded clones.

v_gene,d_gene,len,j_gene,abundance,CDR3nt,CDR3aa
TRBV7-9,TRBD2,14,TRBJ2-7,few,TGTGCCAGCAGCTTCCTAGCGGGAGTAGGCGAGCAGTACTTC,CASSFLAGVGEQYF
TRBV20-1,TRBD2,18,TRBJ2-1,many,TGCAGTGCGAAGACCTTAATCGGCGGGAGGACTCAGTACAATGAGCAGTTCTTC,CSAKTLIGGRTQYNEQFF
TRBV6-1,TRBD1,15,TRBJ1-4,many,TGTGCCAGCAGAGGGCTCAGGGGGCGCGAAGAAAAACTGTTTTTT,CASRGLRGREEKLFF
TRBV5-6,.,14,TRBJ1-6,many,TGTGCCAGCAGCTTGGAAGGGAATAATTCACCCCTCCACTTT,CASSLEGNNSPLHF
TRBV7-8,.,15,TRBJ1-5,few,TGTGCCAGCAGCTTTAGGACAGATAGCAATCAGCCCCAGCATTTT,CASSFRTDSNQPQHF
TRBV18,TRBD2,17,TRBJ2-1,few,TGTGCCAGCTCAACCCTTGGACTAGCGGGAGTGGGTGATGAGCAGTTCTTC,CASSTLGLAGVGDEQFF
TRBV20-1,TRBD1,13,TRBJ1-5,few,TGCAGTGCCCGGGGACAGGGGAGTCAGCCCCAGCATTTT,CSARGQGSQPQHF
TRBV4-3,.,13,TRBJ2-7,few,TGCGCCAGCAGCCAAGATGAGGTGAGCGAGCAGTACTTC,CASSQDEVSEQYF
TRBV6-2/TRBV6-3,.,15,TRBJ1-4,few,TGTGCCAGCAGTTACTCTTCAGGGGACATTGAAAAACTGTTTTTT,CASSYSSGDIEKLFF
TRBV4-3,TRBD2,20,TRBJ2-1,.,TGCGCCAGCAGCCAAGAAGGCCCCCGGACTAGCGGGCGTGGGTACAATGAGCAGTTCTTC,CASSQEGPRTSGRGYNEQFF
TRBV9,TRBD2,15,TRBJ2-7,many,TGTGCCAGCAGCTCCCGGACTAGCGGAAACTACGAGCAGTACTTC,CASSSRTSGNYEQYF
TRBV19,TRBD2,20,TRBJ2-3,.,TGTGCCAGTAGTATGTTCGACTGGCTAGCGGGTGCCCCCCACACAGATACGCAGTATTTT,CASSMFDWLAGAPHTDTQYF
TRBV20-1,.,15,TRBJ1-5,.,TGCAGTGCCAAGGACATCTCCGAAAGTAGTCAGCCCCAGCATTTT,CSAKDISESSQPQHF
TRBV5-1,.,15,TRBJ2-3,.,TGCGCCAGCAGCTTGGTAGGGGGGGCAATGGATACGCAGTATTTT,CASSLVGGAMDTQYF
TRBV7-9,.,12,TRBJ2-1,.,TGTGCCAGCAGCCTCAGGGTTTATGAGCAGTTCTTC,CASSLRVYEQFF
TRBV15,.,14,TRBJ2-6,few,TGTGCCACCAGCACTCGTTCTGGGGCCAACGTCCTGACTTTC,CATSTRSGANVLTF
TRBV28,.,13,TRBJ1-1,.,TGTGCCAGCAAAACCCTCGGGCCGACTGAAGCTTTCTTT,CASKTLGPTEAFF
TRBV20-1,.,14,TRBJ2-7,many,TGCAGTGCCTCCGGCAGGGTGGGATCCTACGAGCAGTACTTC,CSASGRVGSYEQYF
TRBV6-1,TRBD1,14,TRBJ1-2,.,TGTGCCAGCAGGGGGACAGGGGGCAGTGATGGCTACACCTTC,CASRGTGGSDGYTF
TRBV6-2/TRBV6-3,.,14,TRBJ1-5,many,TGTGCCAGCAGTGGCGTCCACAGCAATCAGCCCCAGCATTTT,CASSGVHSNQPQHF
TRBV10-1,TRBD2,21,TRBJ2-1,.,TGCGCCAGCAGTGAGTCCTTCCTGGGACTAGCGGGGCGTAGCTCCTACAATGAGCAGTTCTTC,CASSESFLGLAGRSSYNEQFF
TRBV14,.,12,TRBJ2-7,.,TGTGCCAGCAGCGTGGGACCTGGGGGGCAGTACTTC,CASSVGPGGQYF
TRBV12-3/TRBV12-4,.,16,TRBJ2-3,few,TGTGCCAGCAGCCTAATAGGGCTAGCGCTCACAGATACGCAGTATTTT,CASSLIGLALTDTQYF
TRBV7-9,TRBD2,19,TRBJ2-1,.,TGTGCCAGCAGATTATACCTTCTTAGCGGGAGTATTACCTACAATGAGCAGTTCTTC,CASRLYLLSGSITYNEQFF
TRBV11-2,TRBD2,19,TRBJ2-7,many,TGTGCCAGCAGCCGCTCAATGGGGACTAGCGGGAGTTCCACCTACGAGCAGTACTTC,CASSRSMGTSGSSTYEQYF
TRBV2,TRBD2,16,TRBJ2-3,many,TGTGCCAGCAGGGCTCTAGCGGGAGGGCCGGAAGATACGCAGTATTTT,CASRALAGGPEDTQYF
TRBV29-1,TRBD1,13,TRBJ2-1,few,TGCAGCGCTATCTTTCGGGACAGCAATGAGCAGTTCTTC,CSAIFRDSNEQFF
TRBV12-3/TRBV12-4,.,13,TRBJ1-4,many,TGTGCCAGCAGTTTTTCGGTTAGTGAAAAACTGTTTTTT,CASSFSVSEKLFF
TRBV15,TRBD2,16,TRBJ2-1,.,TGTGCCACCAGCAGAGATAGGAGCGGGAGTGTCAATGAGCAGTTCTTC,CATSRDRSGSVNEQFF
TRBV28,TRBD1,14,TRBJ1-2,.,TGTGCCAGCAGTGGACAGGGACTAAACTATGGCTACACCTTC,CASSGQGLNYGYTF
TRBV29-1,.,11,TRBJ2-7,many,TGCAGCGTTGAAGGCATCTACGAGCAGTACTTC,CSVEGIYEQYF
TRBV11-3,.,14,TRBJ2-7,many,TGTGCCAGCAGGCTCGGGACCGCAGGCTACGAGCAGTACTTC,CASRLGTAGYEQYF
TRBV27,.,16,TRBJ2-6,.,TGTGCCAGCAGTAAGCTACAGGGTCCCGGGGCCAACGTCCTGACTTTC,CASSKLQGPGANVLTF
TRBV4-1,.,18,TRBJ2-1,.,TGCGCCAGCAGCCAAGATGAGGGATACGGGCGGGCTGACAATGAGCAGTTCTTC,CASSQDEGYGRADNEQFF
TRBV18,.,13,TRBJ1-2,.,TGTGCCAGCTCACCACAGGGAGAGTATGGCTACACCTTC,CASSPQGEYGYTF
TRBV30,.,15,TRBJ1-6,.,TGTGCCTCGAGCGGGGCCGTCTCCCGGAATTCACCCCTCCACTTT,CASSGAVSRNSPLHF
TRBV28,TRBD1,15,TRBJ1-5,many,TGTGCCAGCAGGGGACAGGGTGGCCATAATCAGCCCCAGCATTTT,CASRGQGGHNQPQHF
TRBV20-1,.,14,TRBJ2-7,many,TGCAGTGCTACGCAACAGGGCCTCTCCTACGAGCAGTACTTC,CSATQQGLSYEQYF
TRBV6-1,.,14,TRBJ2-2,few,TGTGCCAGCAGTGCAAGAACAGGGACCGGGGAGCTGTTTTTT,CASSARTGTGELFF
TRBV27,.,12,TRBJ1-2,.,TGTGCCAGCAGTTCCCCCGGCTATGGCTACACCTTC,CASSSPGYGYTF
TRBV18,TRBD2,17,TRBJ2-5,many,TGTGCCAGCTCACCTAGGGAGCAAGCGGGAGCTAAAGAGACCCAGTACTTC,CASSPREQAGAKETQYF
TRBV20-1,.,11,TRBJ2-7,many,TGCAGTGCATTTGCTTCCTACGAGCAGTACTTC,CSAFASYEQYF
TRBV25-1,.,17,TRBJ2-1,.,TGTGCCAGCAGTGAACCCCCGAGGCAGGGAGGAGGCGATGAGCAGTTCTTC,CASSEPPRQGGGDEQFF
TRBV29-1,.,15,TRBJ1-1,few,TGCAGCGTCGACGGAGTTAGGGGTAAGAACACTGAAGCTTTCTTT,CSVDGVRGKNTEAFF
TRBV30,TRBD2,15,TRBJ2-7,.,TGTGCCTGGAGAGGGACTAGCGGGAACCTCTACGAGCAGTACTTC,CAWRGTSGNLYEQYF
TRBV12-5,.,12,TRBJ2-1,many,TGTGCTAGTGAGGGGGGAGGGAATGAGCAGTTCTTC,CASEGGGNEQFF
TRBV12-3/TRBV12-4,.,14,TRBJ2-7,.,TGTGCCAGCAGTTCCCGAACCGAGCACGACGAGCAGTACTTC,CASSSRTEHDEQYF
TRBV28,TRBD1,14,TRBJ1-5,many,TGTGTAGCGAAAGAGACAGGGATGAGCAGGCCCCAGCATTTT,CVAKETGMSRPQHF
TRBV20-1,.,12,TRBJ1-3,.,TGCAGTGCCGTCATTAGTGGAAACACCATATATTTT,CSAVISGNTIYF
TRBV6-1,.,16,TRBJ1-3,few,TGTGCCAGCAGCCCCGGACAGTACAGCTCTGGAAACACCATATATTTT,CASSPGQYSSGNTIYF
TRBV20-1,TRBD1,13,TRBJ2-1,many,TGCAGTGCTACCCGGGTTCAGGGGGCTGAGCAGTTCTTC,CSATRVQGAEQFF